This entry lists 28 T cell receptor beta chains sequenced from one sample in a study of memory CD4+ T cells and cytomegalovirus serostatus. The protocol was immunoSEQ multiplex PCR, while the TCRdb copy is restricted to in-frame clones and leaves out a portion. Of some 73,000 clones listed, roughly three quarters are singletons. The sort gate was single viable CD3+CD4+CD8-CD45RO+ cells for memory CD4+ T cells. Sequencing was performed on memory CD4+ T cells from blood. The receptors derive from an adult in good health and CMV-seropositive.

V and J are TRBV15 and TRBJ1-4; TRBD1 is a possible D gene (5 bases). This CDR3 region has 14 residues. Trimming removed 1 base at V and 6 bases at J, with 9 bases between. CDR1 and CDR2 (germline): LNHNV, YYDKDF (reference sequence). CDR3: CATSRAGSDEKLFF. The CDR3 DNA follows: TGTGCCACCAGCAGAGCAGGGTCGGATGAAAAACTGTTTTTT. The full variable domain, in which reference TRBV15 and TRBJ1-4 provide the parts outside the CDR3, is DAMVIQNPRYQVTQFGKPVTLSCSQTLNHNVMYWYQQKSSQAPKLLFHYYDKDFNNEADTPDNFQSRRPNTSFCFLDIRSPGLGDTAMYLCATSRAGSDEKLFFGSGTQLSVL.

The chain recombines TRBV5-1 with TRBJ2-3; 10 positions agree with TRBD2. There are 15 residues in the CDR3. Per germline, CDR1 SGHRS and CDR2 YFSETQ. V lost 4 bases to trimming and J lost 5 bases; unmatched junction nucleotides: 7. The CDR3 DNA follows: TGCGCCAGCAGCCCTAGCGGGGGAGGGGGAGATACGCAGTATTTT. Protein: CASSPSGGGGDTQYF.

This clone was seen a single time. The chain employs TRBV7-2 and TRBJ1-1; 8 bases map to TRBD1. Germline V lookup: CDR1 SGHTA, CDR2 FQGNSA. The CDR3 runs 15 residues. J gave up 4 bases and V 5 bases, and 9 bases lay outside the gene matches. CDR3 protein: CASSDRQGRVTEAFF. CDR3 DNA sequence: TGTGCCAGCAGCGACAGACAGGGGCGTGTCACTGAAGCTTTCTTT.

The chain recombines TRBV5-1 with TRBJ1-2; 8 bases are shared with TRBD1. The CDR3 has 13 residues. V dropped 5 bases and J dropped 10; count of bases not matched to a gene: 10. The germline V gene has CDR1 SGHRS and CDR2 YFSETQ. CDR3 amino acids: CASSYDQGAAYTF. Here the CDR3 DNA reads TGCGCCAGCAGTTACGACCAGGGGGCGGCCTACACCTTC.

V is TRBV5-4 and J is TRBJ1-1; D unclear. The CDR3 length is 13 residues. From germline, CDR1 is SGHNT and CDR2 YYREEE (reference sequence). V lost 5 bases to trimming and J lost 1 base, with 9 bases between them. The CDR3 nucleotides are TGTGCCAGCAGAACCGACGGGAACACTGAAGCTTTCTTT. Encoded protein: CASRTDGNTEAFF.

This clone was seen a few times. The V gene is TRBV12-5, the J gene TRBJ2-1; 7 bases are shared with TRBD1. The CDR3 has 15 amino acids. Germline CDR1 and CDR2: LGHNT and FRNRAP. After removal of 6 bases from V and 4 bases from J, the junction contained 9 bases not matched to a gene. CDR3 sequence: CASGPANRGYNEQFF. The CDR3 DNA follows: TGTGCTAGTGGCCCCGCCAACAGGGGTTACAATGAGCAGTTCTTC.

The V and J genes are TRBV2 and TRBJ1-2; no clear D. V was clipped by 1 base and J by 4 bases, with 7 bases between them. CDR1 and CDR2 from the germline V gene are SNHLY and FYNNEI. This CDR3 is 13 amino acids long. The CDR3 DNA sequence: TGTGCCAGCAGTGAAGGGGCAGGCTATGGCTACACCTTC. This gives the protein CASSEGAGYGYTF.

The V gene is TRBV2, the J gene TRBJ2-7; TRBD1 might be the D (8 bases). This CDR3 is built from 12 residues. In germline, CDR1 is SNHLY, CDR2 FYNNEI. Trimming cost V 6 bases and J 7 bases, with 13 bases left between them. The CDR3 spells CASSLQGGEQYV. The CDR3 nucleotides read TGTGCCAGCAGCCTACAGGGGGGGGAGCAGTACGTC.

V usage is TRBV6-6 and J usage is TRBJ2-1; D remains ambiguous. This CDR3 is 16 amino acids long. The germline V and J ends were trimmed by 4 bases and 0 bases, with 13 bases remaining between them. Germline V gene data show CDR1 as MNHNY and CDR2 as SVGAGI (reference sequence). The CDR3 DNA reads as TGTGCCAGCAGTTCCGAGACTCTAAGCTCCTACAATGAGCAGTTCTTC. Amino acids: CASSSETLSSYNEQFF.

In this sample, this clone turned up a few times. The rearrangement joins TRBV7-2 to TRBJ1-1; no clear D gene. The CDR3 covers 11 residues. The germline V gene has CDR1 SGHTA and CDR2 FQGNSA. Trimming removed 11 bases from V and 1 base from J, with 8 bases in between. The CDR3 DNA is TGTGCCGAAGGAGAGAACACTGAAGCTTTCTTT. Encoded protein: CAEGENTEAFF.

This chain connects TRBV13 to TRBJ1-1; D possibly corresponds to TRBD1 (5 bases). V lost 2 bases and J lost 0, with 19 bases in between. The CDR3 is 18 residues long. Germline V gives CDR1 PRHDT, CDR2 FYEKMQ (reference sequence). CDR3 nucleotides: TGTGCCAGCAGCTTACAGGGACGGGGCTTCACGGTGAACACTGAAGCTTTCTTT. It encodes CASSLQGRGFTVNTEAFF.

This chain joins TRBV5-1 and TRBJ2-1; TRBD1 or TRBD2 may be the D gene (5 bases each). The V gene lost 0 bases and the J gene lost 9 bases, with 16 bases spanning the gap. The CDR3 runs 15 residues. The germline CDR1 and CDR2 sequences are SGHRS and YFSETQ. The CDR3 loop reads CASSLAGTRVGEQFF. CDR3 nucleotides: TGCGCCAGCAGCTTGGCCGGGACCAGAGTTGGTGAGCAGTTCTTC.

The chain couples TRBV11-1 to TRBJ2-2; tentative D call: TRBD2 (5 bases). The CDR3 sequence is 17 residues long. In germline, CDR1 is SGHAT, CDR2 FQDESV (reference sequence). The germline V and J ends were trimmed by 3 bases and 6 bases, with 20 bases remaining between them. The DNA of the CDR3 is TGTGCCAGCAGCTTCGGTGGGCATCGACTATTCGCCGGGGAGCTGTTTTTT. Residues: CASSFGGHRLFAGELFF.

Worth noting for this clone: At the DNA level, this CDR3 is encoded by other sequences in the same sample as well. The V call is TRBV18, the J call TRBJ2-5; D gene uncertain. In germline, CDR1 is KGHSH, CDR2 LQKENI. V lost 3 bases, J lost 4 bases, and 3 bases lay in between. The CDR3 contains 11 residues. CDR3 DNA sequence: TGTGCCAGCTCACCTCGAGAGACCCAGTACTTC. It yields the protein CASSPRETQYF. The complete variable domain, with remaining parts taken from reference TRBV18 and TRBJ2-5, reads NAGVMQNPRHLVRRRGQEARLRCSPMKGHSHVYWYRQLPEEGLKFMVYLQKENIIDESGMPKERFSAEFPKEGPSILRIQQVVRGDSAAYFCASSPRETQYFGPGTRLLVL.

The rearrangement links TRBV9 to TRBJ2-1, with D uncertain. Trimming removed 4 bases at V and 0 bases at J, with 20 bases between. This CDR3 contains 18 residues. CDR1 is SGDLS, CDR2 YYNGEE, per germline. The CDR3 region is CASSPTPFTSSSYNEQFF. CDR3 bases: TGTGCCAGCAGCCCCACCCCTTTTACGTCAAGCTCCTACAATGAGCAGTTCTTC. Filled out from reference TRBV9 and TRBJ2-1, the complete variable domain reads DSGVTQTPKHLITATGQRVTLRCSPRSGDLSVYWYQQSLDQGLQFLIQYYNGEERAKGNILERFSAQQFPDLHSELNLSSLELGDSALYFCASSPTPFTSSSYNEQFFGPGTRLTVL.

This chain connects TRBV29-1 to TRBJ2-1; D gene uncertain. The germline V gene encodes CDR1 SQVTM and CDR2 ANQGSEA. This CDR3 region has 16 residues. V lost 0 bases and J 6 bases, leaving 18 bases between the germline ends. CDR3 region: CSVEDRASKRPNEQFF. CDR3 sequence (DNA): TGCAGCGTTGAAGATAGGGCTTCGAAACGTCCCAATGAGCAGTTCTTC.

This clone was picked up one time. The chain recombines TRBV10-1 with TRBJ2-7; D is possibly TRBD1 or TRBD2 (5 bases each). CDR3 length: 14 residues. Germline CDR1 and CDR2: WNHNN and SYGVQD (reference sequence). The V end lost 6 bases, the J end lost 3 bases, and 15 bases lay between the germline ends. As DNA, the CDR3 is TGCGCCAGCAGGACCGGGACGGACTTCTACGAGCAGTACTTC. Amino acid sequence: CASRTGTDFYEQYF.

This chain's CDR3 is CASSPPTSGYNEQFF. The CDR3 region has the DNA TGTGCCAGCTCACCCCCCACTAGCGGTTACAATGAGCAGTTCTTC. The rearrangement joins TRBV18 to TRBJ2-1; the match to TRBD2 covers 8 bases. Trimming removed 3 bases from V and 4 bases from J; junction bases left unmatched: 5. Germline loops: CDR1 KGHSH, CDR2 LQKENI. The CDR3 has 15 residues.

The rearrangement links TRBV5-1 to TRBJ2-3; D not certain. Germline V gene lookup returns CDR1 SGHRS and CDR2 YFSETQ. This CDR3 contains 14 residues. Trimming pared 3 bases from V and 1 base from J, leaving 9 bases between. CDR3 sequence reads: CASSSAIRTDTQYF. CDR3 coding DNA: TGCGCCAGCAGCTCAGCGATCCGCACAGATACGCAGTATTTT. Full variable domain (remainder filled in from reference TRBV5-1 and TRBJ2-3): KAGVTQTPRYLIKTRGQQVTLSCSPISGHRSVSWYQQTPGQGLQFLFEYFSETQRNKGNFPGRFSGRQFSNSRSEMNVSTLELGDSALYLCASSSAIRTDTQYFGPGTRLTVL.

The chain has TRBV5-1 and TRBJ2-2; 12 bases align to TRBD2. Germline values: CDR1 SGHRS, CDR2 YFSETQ. The CDR3 is 19 amino acids. The ends lost 0 bases at V and 3 bases at J; junction bases unmatched: 9. CDR3 sequence (DNA): TGCGCCAGCAGCTTGGCGGCGACTAGCGGGAGAAGGGACACCGGGGAGCTGTTTTTT. It encodes CASSLAATSGRRDTGELFF.

The chain has TRBV19 and TRBJ2-2; D not certain. Germline V gene data show CDR1 as LNHDA and CDR2 as SQIVND (reference sequence). The V gene lost 6 bases and the J gene lost 6 bases, with 8 bases spanning the gap. This CDR3 is 12 amino acids long. The CDR3 nucleotides are TGTGCCAGTAGCGACTCGGCCGGGGAGCTGTTTTTT. It is translated as CASSDSAGELFF.

CDR3 nucleotide sequence: TGTGCCAGCAGCCAAGGAAGCGGGGTAGGCTACACCTTC. As protein: CASSQGSGVGYTF. V gene TRBV14 combines with J gene TRBJ1-2; D is undetermined. The CDR3 extends over 13 amino acids. Germline lookup yields CDR1 SGHDN and CDR2 FVKESK. V dropped 1 base and J dropped 8 bases, with 11 bases sitting between them. The complete variable domain, with remaining parts taken from reference TRBV14 and TRBJ1-2, reads EAGVTQFPSHSVIEKGQTVTLRCDPISGHDNLYWYRRVMGKEIKFLLHFVKESKQDESGMPNNRFLAERTGGTYSTLKVQPAELEDSGVYFCASSQGSGVGYTFGSGTRLTVV.

V and J are TRBV4-1 and TRBJ1-5; 8 bases fit TRBD1. This CDR3 spans 16 amino acids. Losses at the gene ends were 2 bases for V and 3 bases for J; bases not matched to a gene: 6. Germline values: CDR1 MGHRA, CDR2 YSYEKL. In DNA, the CDR3 is TGCGCCAGCAGCCAAAGGGGGACAGGCAACAATCAGCCCCAGCATTTT. Its protein is CASSQRGTGNNQPQHF.

The chain combines TRBV6-5 with TRBJ1-2, with unresolved D. The V end lost 6 bases, the J end lost 8 bases, and 16 bases lay between the germline ends. The germline gives CDR1 MNHEY, CDR2 SVGAGI. The CDR3 covers 13 residues. CDR3 region: CASRNGLFYGYTF. The CDR3 DNA reads TGTGCCAGCAGGAATGGGTTGTTCTACGGCTACACCTTC.

V is TRBV10-1 and J is TRBJ1-1; D is uncertain. V shed 4 bases and J shed 0 bases, with 6 bases lying between them. The CDR3 length is 13 residues. The germline V gene has CDR1 WNHNN and CDR2 SYGVQD (reference sequence). CDR3 region: CASSGWLNTEAFF. CDR3 DNA: TGCGCCAGCAGTGGTTGGTTGAACACTGAAGCTTTCTTT.

V is TRBV2 and J is TRBJ1-2; TRBD1 matches 7 bases. CDR1 and CDR2 (germline): SNHLY, FYNNEI. The CDR3 length is 13 residues. With V trimmed by 5 bases and J by 2 bases, 2 bases remained unmatched. CDR3 DNA: TGTGCCAGCAGTTTGGACAGGAACTATGGCTACACCTTC. Translating gives CASSLDRNYGYTF.

The chain recombines TRBV6-5 with TRBJ1-2; no firm D call. CDR3 length: 15 amino acids. Per the germline V gene, CDR1 is MNHEY and CDR2 is SVGAGI. The germline V and J ends were trimmed by 6 bases and 0 bases, with 14 bases remaining between them. The CDR3 DNA reads TGTGCCAGCAGGGATCCCGTGGCGTCTAACTATGGCTACACCTTC. It specifies CASRDPVASNYGYTF.

The V gene is TRBV30, the J gene TRBJ1-2; no firm D call. Germline-derived CDR1 and CDR2 are GTSNPN and SVGIG (reference sequence). This CDR3 is built from 13 residues. Trimming stripped 5 bases from V and 5 bases from J, with 15 bases between. CDR3 protein: CAWFRLSLYGYTF. Written as DNA, the CDR3 is TGTGCCTGGTTTCGTCTATCCCTATATGGCTACACCTTC.